This T cell receptor (beta chain) stems from a study of CD8+ T cells in alopecia areata. Study summary: Patients in the treated group were given tofacitinib by mouth, 5 to 10 mg twice a day. The study gave tofacitinib for 6 to 18 months, then 6 months off drug. General study findings and limits: Tofacitinib yielded significantly lower scalp clonality and fewer expanded CD8+ clones among the top 100.

In the case of this clone: The antigen is unknown.

After isolation, RNA underwent reverse transcription to generate cDNA as the sequencing template. Measured with immunoSEQ multiplex PCR; TCRdb has only the in-frame clones, and not every one. The top ten hold about 5.5% of the sample, which has 200,000 or so clones, 58% seen once. Treatment given: oral pan-JAK inhibitor, 5-10 mg twice daily. Germline V gene lookup returns CDR1 MNHNY and CDR2 SVGAGI (reference sequence). V was pared by 4 bases and J by 10 bases, with 11 bases of the junction left unmatched. The CDR3 extends over 16 amino acids. The material was CD4+ T cells sorted from blood, obtained at week 24, from a patient treated with tofacitinib. The receptor comes from a human donor with alopecia areata. This chain uses TRBV6-6 with TRBJ2-1; TRBD2 agrees at 12 bases. CDR3 DNA: TGTGCCAGCAGTTCCCGCCTAGCGGGAGGGCCGGGCGAGCAGTTCTTC. Amino acids: CASSSRLAGGPGEQFF.